Listed below are T cell receptor beta chains from one sample, sequenced in a study of tumor-infiltrating lymphocytes in glioblastoma multiforme. TCRdb re-called the multiplex PCR reads through MiXCR, storing one row per CDR3 protein. The sample lists about 15,000 distinct CDR3 sequences, approximately 71% occurring once. Sequenced material: brain tumor tissue. These receptors were collected from a male donor with glioblastoma. CDR3s include the opening cysteine and the closing phenylalanine or tryptophan. The order of the fields is clone size, V gene, CDR3 protein. Rows give clone size only sometimes, using once, few, many, or a class for an expanded clone.

size: NA; V: TRBV11-3; CDR3: CASSLATPAFNEQFF
size: NA; V: TRBV6-5; CDR3: CASSYSKRASATYEQYF
size: NA; V: TRBV14; CDR3: CASSQGTGIHTGKLFF
size: few; V: TRBV11-2; CDR3: CTSDLEVSSYNEQFF
size: once; V: TRBV12-3/TRBV12-4; CDR3: CASSPGVGELFF
size: NA; V: TRBV11-2; CDR3: CASSRQGDNSPLHF
size: NA; V: TRBV6-4; CDR3: CASSDRAHNEQFF
size: NA; V: TRBV11-3; CDR3: CASSFESHTDAQYF
size: NA; V: TRBV20-1; CDR3: CSAVLRQGLNEQFF
size: NA; V: TRBV11-2; CDR3: CASSLGFGTWDTEAFF
size: NA; V: TRBV11-1; CDR3: CGSSLALMDGANELYF
size: NA; V: TRBV28; CDR3: CTSSPGGTGPYEQYF
size: NA; V: TRBV20-1; CDR3: CSAELPQGQGEKLFF
size: NA; V: TRBV18; CDR3: CASSPEDAYSYNEQSF
size: many; V: TRBV5-1; CDR3: CASRTDRNQPQHF
size: NA; V: TRBV11-2; CDR3: CASSVSGNNEKLFF
size: few; V: TRBV29-1; CDR3: CSVPGNEQFF
size: NA; V: TRBV4-2; CDR3: CASSLETSGSQETQYF
size: NA; V: TRBV11-2; CDR3: CASSPRDTQYF
size: many; V: TRBV2; CDR3: CASRLGTSGYNEQFF
size: large; V: TRBV11-2; CDR3: CASSFQRGAGTGELFF
size: NA; V: TRBV20-1; CDR3: CSAAGQGGAEAFF
size: NA; V: TRBV7-8; CDR3: CASQLGTADYDQYF
size: NA; V: TRBV14; CDR3: CASSQDSRLAFFNEQFF
size: once; V: TRBV12-3/TRBV12-4; CDR3: CASNTGLHTEAFF
size: NA; V: TRBV6-2/TRBV6-3; CDR3: CASSYHLPAPRSDEQYF
size: NA; V: TRBV11-3; CDR3: CASGSGQGETDTQYF
size: NA; V: TRBV29-1; CDR3: CGTRDLSSYNEQFF
size: few; V: TRBV25-1; CDR3: CASSSTSGGPYEQYF
size: NA; V: TRBV20-1; CDR3: CSARVPSTGSGETQYF
size: NA; V: TRBV11-1; CDR3: CASSLTRLYMGYEQYF
size: NA; V: TRBV12-3/TRBV12-4; CDR3: CVSTHGDQPQHF
size: NA; V: TRBV5-6; CDR3: CASSLYKLAGENEQFF
size: NA; V: TRBV11-3; CDR3: CASGTGNTDTQYF
size: NA; V: TRBV11-2; CDR3: CASRAPGQQENSNQPQHF
size: once; V: TRBV6-2/TRBV6-3; CDR3: CASSYSDTGVLFF
size: NA; V: TRBV4-2; CDR3: CASSLPTDTQYF